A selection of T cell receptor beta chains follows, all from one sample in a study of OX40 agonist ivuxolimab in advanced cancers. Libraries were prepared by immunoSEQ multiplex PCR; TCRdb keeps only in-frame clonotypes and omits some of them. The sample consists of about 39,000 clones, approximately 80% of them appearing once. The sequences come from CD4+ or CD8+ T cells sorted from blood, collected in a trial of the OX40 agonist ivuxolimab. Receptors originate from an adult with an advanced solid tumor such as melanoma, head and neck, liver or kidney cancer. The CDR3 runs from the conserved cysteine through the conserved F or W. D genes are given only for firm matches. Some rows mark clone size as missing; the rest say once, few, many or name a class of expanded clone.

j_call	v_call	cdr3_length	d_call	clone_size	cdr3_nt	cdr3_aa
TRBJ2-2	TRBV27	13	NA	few	TGTGCCAGCGCCTCGGGAGATACCGGGGAGCTGTTTTTT	CASASGDTGELFF
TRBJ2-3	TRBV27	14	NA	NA	TGTGCCAGCAGTTATAAAGATGGAAGAGATACGCAGTATTTT	CASSYKDGRDTQYF
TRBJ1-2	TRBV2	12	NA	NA	TGTGCCAGCATAGGGGATGGATATGGCTACACCTTC	CASIGDGYGYTF
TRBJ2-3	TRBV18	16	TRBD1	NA	TGTGCCAGCTCATACACCGGGACAGGGGCTTCAGATACGCAGTATTTT	CASSYTGTGASDTQYF
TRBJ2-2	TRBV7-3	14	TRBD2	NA	TGTGCCAGCACCCCTTTGGCGGGAGGAGGGGAGCTGTTTTTT	CASTPLAGGGELFF
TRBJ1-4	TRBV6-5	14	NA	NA	TGTGCCAGCAGTTACAGGGGCGTCGAGGAAAAACTGTTTTTT	CASSYRGVEEKLFF
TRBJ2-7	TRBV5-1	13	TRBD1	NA	TGCGCCAGCAGCTTGTCTCCAGGGGGCGAGCAGTACTTC	CASSLSPGGEQYF
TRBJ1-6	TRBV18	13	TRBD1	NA	TGTGCCAGCTCTCCTACAGGGGATTCACCCCTCCACTTT	CASSPTGDSPLHF
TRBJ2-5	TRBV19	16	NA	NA	TGTGCCAGTAGTACTCTTTCCGCTGGGGGGAAAGAGACCCAGTACTTC	CASSTLSAGGKETQYF
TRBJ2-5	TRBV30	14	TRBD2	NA	TGTGCCAGCGACCGCGGGACTACCCAAGAGACCCAGTACTTC	CASDRGTTQETQYF
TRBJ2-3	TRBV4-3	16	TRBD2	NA	TGCGCCAGCAGCCAAGCGGCTAGCGGGTTCACAGATACGCAGTATTTT	CASSQAASGFTDTQYF
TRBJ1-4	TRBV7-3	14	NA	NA	TGTGCCAGCAGCTTAGACAAGGCAACCGAAAAACTGTTTTTT	CASSLDKATEKLFF
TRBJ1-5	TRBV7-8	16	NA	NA	TGTGCCAGCAGCTTAGGTTACACGGGGGCCGGGCAGCCCCAGCATTTT	CASSLGYTGAGQPQHF
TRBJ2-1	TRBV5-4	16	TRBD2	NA	TGTGCCAGCAGCCTAGGACTAGCGGGAGAAATAAATGAGCAGTTCTTC	CASSLGLAGEINEQFF
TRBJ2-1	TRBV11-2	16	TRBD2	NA	TGTGCCAGCATCTCACTTGGGACTACCTTAAACAATGAGCAGTTCTTC	CASISLGTTLNNEQFF
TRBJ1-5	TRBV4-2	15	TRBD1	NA	TGTGCCAGCAGCCAAACCGCAGGGGGGAATCAGCCCCAGCATTTT	CASSQTAGGNQPQHF
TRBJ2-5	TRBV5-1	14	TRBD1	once	TGCGCCACCGCGACAGGGTGGTCGTCGGAGACCCAGTACTTC	CATATGWSSETQYF
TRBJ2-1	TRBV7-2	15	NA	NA	TGTGCCAGCAGCTTAAGGGGCGGAGGGGATAATGAGCAGTTCTTC	CASSLRGGGDNEQFF
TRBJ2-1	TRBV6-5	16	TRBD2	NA	TGTGCCAGCAGTTTTCTCAGCGGGAGGAAAAACAATGAGCAGTTCTTC	CASSFLSGRKNNEQFF
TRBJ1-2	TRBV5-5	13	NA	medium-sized	TGTGCCAGCAGCTTGAACCCGGTTTCTGGCTACACCTTC	CASSLNPVSGYTF
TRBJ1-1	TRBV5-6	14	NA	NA	TGTGCCAGCGGCTACAGGGACATGAACACTGAAGCTTTCTTT	CASGYRDMNTEAFF
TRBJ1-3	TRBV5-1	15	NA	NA	TGCGCCAGCAGCTTCGACGGGGCTGGTGGAAACACCATATATTTT	CASSFDGAGGNTIYF
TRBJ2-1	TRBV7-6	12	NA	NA	TGTGCCAGCAGCTTAGCGGGTTTTGAGCAGTTCTTC	CASSLAGFEQFF
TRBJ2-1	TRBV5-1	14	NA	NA	TGCGCCAGCAGCTTGGATACAGTGCCCAATGAGCAGTTCTTC	CASSLDTVPNEQFF
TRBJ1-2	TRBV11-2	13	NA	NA	TGTGCCAGCAGCCTCGAACAAGCTGGGGGCTACACCTTC	CASSLEQAGGYTF
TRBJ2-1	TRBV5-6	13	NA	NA	TGTGCCAGCACGGGAGAAGCCTACAATGAGCAGTTCTTC	CASTGEAYNEQFF
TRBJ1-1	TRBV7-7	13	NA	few	TGTGCTAGCAGCTTGGAAGGTGGGCTTGAAGCTTTCTTT	CASSLEGGLEAFF
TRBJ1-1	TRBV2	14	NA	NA	TGTGCCAGCACCAGGGAAGGAGTGGGAACTGAAGCTTTCTTT	CASTREGVGTEAFF
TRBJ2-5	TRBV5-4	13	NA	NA	TGTGCCAGCAGCACAAGGTCGGGAGAGACCCAGTACTTC	CASSTRSGETQYF
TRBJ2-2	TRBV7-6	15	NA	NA	TGTGCCAGCAGCTTAGGGGCAAAAAAGGCCGGGGAGCTGTTTTTT	CASSLGAKKAGELFF
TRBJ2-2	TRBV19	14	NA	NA	TGTGCCAGTAGTATAGGGGGGTGGACCGGGGAGCTGTTTTTT	CASSIGGWTGELFF
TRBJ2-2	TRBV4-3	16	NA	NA	TGCGCCAGCAGCCTTGAGGCAGGGAAGAACACCGGGGAGCTGTTTTTT	CASSLEAGKNTGELFF
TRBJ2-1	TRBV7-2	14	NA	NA	TGTGCCAGCAGCTTACAACAGGAGTACAATGAGCAGTTCTTC	CASSLQQEYNEQFF
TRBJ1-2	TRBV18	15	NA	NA	TGTGCCAGCTCACCGGGAGCGGGGGAAGACTATGGCTACACCTTC	CASSPGAGEDYGYTF
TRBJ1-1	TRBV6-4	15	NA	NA	TGTGCCAGCAGTGACCAGAGACTACTGAACACTGAAGCTTTCTTT	CASSDQRLLNTEAFF
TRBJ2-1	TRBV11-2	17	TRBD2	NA	TGTGCCAGCAGCTTAGTACCTACGGGACTAGGCCCCTTCGAGCAGTTCTTC	CASSLVPTGLGPFEQFF
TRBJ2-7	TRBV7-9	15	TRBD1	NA	TGTGCCAGCAGCCCTGGGACAGGGCTTGCCTACGAGCAGTACTTC	CASSPGTGLAYEQYF
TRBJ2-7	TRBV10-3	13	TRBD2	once	TGTGCCATCAGACGGGGGGTCGACTACGAGCAGTACTTC	CAIRRGVDYEQYF
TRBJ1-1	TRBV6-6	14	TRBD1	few	TGTGCCAGCAGTTACGGACAGGGCCGAACTGAAGCTTTCTTT	CASSYGQGRTEAFF
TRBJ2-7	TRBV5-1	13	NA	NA	TGCGCCAGCAGCTGGGGTACGTTTGAGGAGCAGTACTTC	CASSWGTFEEQYF
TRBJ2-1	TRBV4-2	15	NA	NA	TGTGCCAGCAGCCGGGGCAGGACTAACTACAATGAGCAGTTCTTC	CASSRGRTNYNEQFF
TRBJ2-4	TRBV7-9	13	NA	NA	TGTGCCAGCAGCTTAGCAGGGGGGAACATTCAGTACTTC	CASSLAGGNIQYF
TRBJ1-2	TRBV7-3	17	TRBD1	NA	TGTGCCAGCAGCTTAACAGGCGGAGGACAGGCGATGTATGGCTACACCTTC	CASSLTGGGQAMYGYTF
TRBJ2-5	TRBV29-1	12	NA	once	TGCAGCGTGTTGCTAGTAGGAGAGACCCAGTACTTC	CSVLLVGETQYF
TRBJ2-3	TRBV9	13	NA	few	TGTGCCAGCAGCGTAACCACCACAGATACGCAGTATTTT	CASSVTTTDTQYF
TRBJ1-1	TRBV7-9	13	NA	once	TGTGCCAGCAGCTTAGTTCAGACGACTGAAGCTTTCTTT	CASSLVQTTEAFF
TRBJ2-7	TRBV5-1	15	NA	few	TGCGCCAGCAGCTTTCGCCCCGGAACTGCCTACGAGCAGTACTTC	CASSFRPGTAYEQYF
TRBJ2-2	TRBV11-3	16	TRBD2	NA	TGTGCCAGCAGTGTCTCCGGACTAGGTGTTCCCGGGGAGCTGTTTTTT	CASSVSGLGVPGELFF
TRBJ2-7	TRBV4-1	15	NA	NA	TGCGCCAGCAGCCAAGTGCGAGGAATGTCCTACGAGCAGTACTTC	CASSQVRGMSYEQYF
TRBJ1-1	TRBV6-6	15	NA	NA	TGTGCCAGCAGTTACTCAGCAGGGGAGGATACTGAAGCTTTCTTT	CASSYSAGEDTEAFF
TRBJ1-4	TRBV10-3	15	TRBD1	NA	TGTGCCATCAGTGATACCGGGACAGGGGCTGAAAAACTGTTTTTT	CAISDTGTGAEKLFF
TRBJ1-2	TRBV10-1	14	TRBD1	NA	TGCGCCAGCAGTCCGGGACAGTCTAGCTATGGCTACACCTTC	CASSPGQSSYGYTF
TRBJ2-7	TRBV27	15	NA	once	TGTGCCAGCAGTTTAAGCGGAACCCTGGCCTACGAGCAGTACTTC	CASSLSGTLAYEQYF
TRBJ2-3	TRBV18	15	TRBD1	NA	TGTGCCAGCTCGCCGGGACAGGGAAATACAGATACGCAGTATTTT	CASSPGQGNTDTQYF
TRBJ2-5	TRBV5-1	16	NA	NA	TGCGCCAGCAGCGCCCTATGGACGGCGGCCCAAGAGACCCAGTACTTC	CASSALWTAAQETQYF